Below, 21 T cell receptor beta chains from the same sample are listed, as sequenced in a study of T cells in narcolepsy (dated 2018 in TCRdb). Library creation used the immunoSEQ multiplex PCR assay. Sourced from immuneACCESS, this table was stored by TCRdb with only in-frame sequences that have V and J called. A share of the clones is absent; for the studies checked, an unresolved V gene accounts for under half, and the remainder has no known explanation. This sample lists roughly 30,000 clones; roughly 86% were detected once. The ten largest make up approximately 2.2% of the sample. The source material was memory (CD45RA-) CD4+ T cells from blood. The sample's cell subset or site, from its label and the paper: memory T cells sorted ex vivo from peripheral blood. The receptors shown here come from a human donor in good health.

In its sample, this clone was seen a few times. The genes are TRBV10-3 and TRBJ2-2; 7 nucleotides line up with TRBD2. J lost 4 bases, V lost 8 bases, and 10 bases had no gene match. The CDR3 is 15 amino acids. CDR1 and CDR2 from the germline V gene are ENHRY and SYGVKD. CDR3 region: CAIRGGADFTGELFF. The CDR3 DNA is TGTGCCATCCGGGGAGGGGCCGACTTCACCGGGGAGCTGTTTTTT.

The chain links TRBV6-1 to TRBJ2-7; the match to TRBD1 covers 10 bases. There are 14 residues in the CDR3. Germline V gene sequence: CDR1 MNHNS, CDR2 SASEGT. The trim removed 6 bases at V and 3 bases at J, leaving 5 bases unmatched. This CDR3 reads CASSARDRGYEQYF. In DNA, the CDR3 is TGTGCCAGCAGCGCTAGGGACAGGGGCTACGAGCAGTACTTC.

This sequence joins TRBV5-1 and TRBJ2-3; the D gene is possibly TRBD1 (5 bases). Trimming took 1 base from V and 3 from J, leaving 12 bases between them. CDR1 is SGHRS, CDR2 YFSETQ, per germline. The CDR3 is 15 amino acids. The CDR3, as DNA: TGCGCCAGCAGCTTGAGGGGAATGGGGACAGATACGCAGTATTTT. Encoded protein: CASSLRGMGTDTQYF.

The sample holds a few counts of this clone. The CDR3 DNA sequence: TGTGCCAGCTCACCAAGGTCTAGAGAGACCCAGTACTTC. This translates into CASSPRSRETQYF. The genes are TRBV18 and TRBJ2-5; D is ambiguous. This CDR3 region has 13 residues. The germline V and J ends were trimmed by 2 bases and 4 bases, with 8 bases remaining between them. The germline V gene has CDR1 KGHSH and CDR2 LQKENI. The variable domain in full, completed from reference TRBV18 and TRBJ2-5, reads NAGVMQNPRHLVRRRGQEARLRCSPMKGHSHVYWYRQLPEEGLKFMVYLQKENIIDESGMPKERFSAEFPKEGPSILRIQQVVRGDSAAYFCASSPRSRETQYFGPGTRLLVL.

V and J are TRBV6-6 and TRBJ1-4, with 7 positions matching TRBD1. The CDR3 sequence is 15 residues long. CDR1 MNHNY and CDR2 SVGAGI come from the germline V gene (reference sequence). V gave up 4 bases and J gave up 5 bases; unmatched junction bases: 7. The CDR3 spells CASSFRQGGNEKLFF. Here the CDR3 DNA reads TGTGCCAGCAGTTTCCGACAGGGCGGCAATGAAAAACTGTTTTTT.

This rearrangement joins TRBV4-2 to TRBJ2-3, with TRBD2 identical over 11 bases. V trimming: 0 bases; J trimming: 2 bases; junction bases outside the gene matches: 7. Germline CDR1 and CDR2: LGHNA and YNFKEQ. The CDR3 has 18 residues. The CDR3 region is CASSQESASGGYTDTQYF. In DNA form, the CDR3 reads TGTGCCAGCAGCCAAGAGTCGGCTAGCGGGGGGTACACAGATACGCAGTATTTT.

The DNA for the CDR3 is TGTGCCAGCAGCGTAGACGCGGCTAGCGGAATCTACGAGCAGTACTTC. The encoded protein is CASSVDAASGIYEQYF. The chain uses TRBV9 and TRBJ2-7; the match to TRBD2 covers 7 bases. With 0 bases clipped from V and 3 bases from J, the junction kept 9 bases outside the gene matches. Per germline, CDR1 SGDLS and CDR2 YYNGEE. This CDR3 is built from 16 residues.

The chain uses TRBV4-2 and TRBJ1-5; 9 positions agree with TRBD1. The junction had 21 bases not matched to a gene; V was cut back by 4 bases and J by 5 bases. The CDR3 covers 20 residues. Germline V gene data show CDR1 as LGHNA and CDR2 as YNFKEQ. CDR3 DNA sequence: TGTGCCAGCAGCCGAGAGGCGTCAGGACAGGGGATTACGATTTATCAGCCCCAGCATTTT. Its translation is CASSREASGQGITIYQPQHF.

This clone was detected a few times. The chain has TRBV28 and TRBJ1-2; 7 positions match TRBD1. The V gene end was trimmed by 6 bases and the J gene end by 1 base; junction bases not matched to a gene: 5. Germline CDR1 and CDR2: MDHEN and SYDVKM. The CDR3 sequence is 14 residues long. The CDR3 coding sequence is TGTGCCAGCAGCGGACAGGAGAGTAACTATGGCTACACCTTC. Protein: CASSGQESNYGYTF.

V and J are TRBV5-4 and TRBJ2-7; D may be TRBD1 or TRBD2 (5 bases each). The length of the CDR3 is 14 residues. The germline gives CDR1 SGHNT, CDR2 YYREEE (reference sequence). With 0 bases removed from V and 2 bases from J, the gap between germline ends came to 9 bases. CDR3 residues: CASSLERGPYEQYF. The CDR3 DNA is TGTGCCAGCAGCTTGGAACGGGGACCCTACGAGCAGTACTTC.

The chain has TRBV12-5 and TRBJ1-5, with D perhaps TRBD1 (5 bases). Germline CDR1 reads LGHNT; CDR2 reads FRNRAP. The V end was cut by 3 bases, the J end by 7 bases, with 10 bases between. This CDR3 is 13 amino acids long. This chain's CDR3 is CASGLRDGQPQHF. For the CDR3, the DNA is TGTGCTAGTGGTTTAAGGGACGGGCAGCCCCAGCATTTT.

This rearrangement joins TRBV5-4 to TRBJ2-7; D is unresolved. CDR1 is SGHNT, CDR2 YYREEE, per germline (reference sequence). The CDR3 is 14 amino acids. Trimming removed 0 bases from V and 4 bases from J, with 11 bases in between. CDR3 region: CASSLVGSRYEQYF. In DNA form, the CDR3 reads TGTGCCAGCAGCTTGGTCGGCAGCAGATACGAGCAGTACTTC.

This rearrangement joins TRBV7-2 to TRBJ2-7; maybe TRBD1 (6 bases). V dropped 1 base and J dropped 6 bases, with 10 bases sitting between them. This CDR3 has 13 residues. Germline V gene data show CDR1 as SGHTA and CDR2 as FQGNSA. The CDR3 is CASSLETGFEQYF. CDR3 nucleotide sequence: TGTGCCAGCAGCTTAGAAACAGGGTTCGAGCAGTACTTC.

The chain couples TRBV9 to TRBJ1-1; no clear D gene. CDR3 length: 16 amino acids. The germline gives CDR1 SGDLS, CDR2 YYNGEE. V was pared by 3 bases and J by 6 bases, with 21 bases between. This chain's CDR3 is CASSAGSVPGVAEAFF. The CDR3 DNA follows: TGTGCCAGCAGCGCCGGTAGTGTTCCGGGAGTCGCTGAAGCTTTCTTT.

The J gene is TRBJ1-5, the V gene TRBV10-2, with D unclear. The CDR3 consists of 13 residues. Germline-derived CDR1 and CDR2 are WSHSY and SAAADI. V was trimmed by 4 bases and J by 4 bases, leaving 8 bases between them. The CDR3 sequence is CASSATGNQPQHF. DNA of the CDR3: TGCGCCAGCAGTGCGACGGGAAATCAGCCCCAGCATTTT.

The chain has TRBV6-6 and TRBJ1-2, with a weak D call TRBD1 (6 bases). Germline lookup yields CDR1 MNHNY and CDR2 SVGAGI (reference sequence). The CDR3 runs to 15 residues. The ends were cut back, 6 bases at V and 5 bases at J, with 19 bases in the middle. CDR3 residues: CASSRGQVDTYGYTF. CDR3 coding DNA: TGTGCCAGCAGCCGGGGGCAGGTAGATACTTATGGCTACACCTTC.

The chain combines TRBV5-1 with TRBJ2-1; D remains unclear. V dropped 3 bases and J dropped 10 bases, with 8 bases sitting between them. The germline V gene encodes CDR1 SGHRS and CDR2 YFSETQ. This CDR3 has 11 amino acids. CDR3: CASSYLGEQFF. In DNA form, the CDR3 reads TGCGCCAGCAGCTATCTTGGGGAGCAGTTCTTC.

The J gene is TRBJ1-5, the V gene TRBV6-6; D is uncertain. This CDR3 spans 14 amino acids. Germline loops: CDR1 MNHNY, CDR2 SVGAGI (reference sequence). V shed 7 bases and J shed 5 bases, with 15 bases lying between them. The CDR3: CASMKAGGDQPQHF. CDR3 bases: TGTGCCAGCATGAAGGCAGGAGGAGATCAGCCCCAGCATTTT.

This clone was detected once. The chain recombines TRBV7-9 with TRBJ1-2; D is undetermined. Trimming pared 1 base from V and 7 bases from J, leaving 7 bases between. The CDR3 runs 12 residues. Germline CDR1 is SEHNR and CDR2 is FQNEAQ (reference sequence). The CDR3 nucleotides are TGTGCCAGCAGCTTAGAGGGTATTGGCTACACCTTC. Its protein product is CASSLEGIGYTF.

This clone was found once. The genes are TRBV2 and TRBJ1-2; D gene ambiguous. V was cut by 0 bases and J by 1 base, with 6 bases left in between. Germline loops: CDR1 SNHLY, CDR2 FYNNEI. The CDR3 extends over 14 amino acids. CDR3 DNA sequence: TGTGCCAGCAGTGAAGCGCAGGTTAACTATGGCTACACCTTC. It specifies CASSEAQVNYGYTF. Full variable domain (outside the CDR3, taken from reference TRBV2 and TRBJ1-2): EPEVTQTPSHQVTQMGQEVILRCVPISNHLYFYWYRQILGQKVEFLVSFYNNEISEKSEIFDDQFSVERPDGSNFTLKIRSTKLEDSAMYFCASSEAQVNYGYTFGSGTRLTVV.

This clone turned up a few times. The gene calls are TRBV9 and TRBJ2-1, with 9 bases matching TRBD2. CDR3 size: 15 residues. Germline V gene lookup returns CDR1 SGDLS and CDR2 YYNGEE. V shed 4 bases and J 3 bases; nucleotides not matched to a gene: 5. The CDR3 protein is CASSRASGIYNEQFF. The DNA of the CDR3 is TGTGCCAGCAGCCGGGCTAGCGGGATCTACAATGAGCAGTTCTTC.